Below, 31 T cell receptor beta chains from the same sample are listed, as sequenced in a study of blood T cell repertoires in COVID-19. Data came from immunoSEQ multiplex PCR; TCRdb stores just in-frame clones and leaves some out. Of some 200,000 clones in the sample, 86% were seen once. Sequenced material: peripheral blood. The receptors shown here come from a woman aged 60-75 years with COVID-19, enrolled during active disease.

This rearrangement joins TRBV5-1 to TRBJ2-2; D possibly corresponds to TRBD1 (6 bases). Trimming removed 3 bases at V and 1 base at J, with 7 bases between. Germline V gene data show CDR1 as SGHRS and CDR2 as YFSETQ. The CDR3 is 14 amino acids. Here the CDR3 DNA reads TGCGCCAGCAGCTGGGGACAGAACACCGGGGAGCTGTTTTTT. It codes for CASSWGQNTGELFF.

This rearrangement joins TRBV27 to TRBJ2-7; weak D call: TRBD2 (6 bases). This CDR3 comprises 15 residues. V dropped 4 bases and J dropped 1 base, with 14 bases sitting between them. The germline V gene has CDR1 MNHEY and CDR2 SMNVEV (reference sequence). In nucleotides, the CDR3 is TGTGCCAGCAGTTCACATACGGCGGGGTCCTACGAGCAGTACTTC. Encoded protein: CASSSHTAGSYEQYF.

The rearrangement uses TRBV3-1 (or the pseudogene TRBV3-2) and TRBJ2-1; 15 bases line up with TRBD2. Unmatched junction bases numbered 7, after V lost 4 bases and J lost 15 bases. This CDR3 contains 14 residues. Germline lookup yields CDR1 LGHDT and CDR2 YNNKEL (reference sequence). Written as DNA, the CDR3 is TGTGCCAGCAGCCGGACTAGCGGGAGGGACGCGCCGTTCTTC. It yields the protein CASSRTSGRDAPFF.

This sequence joins TRBV2 and TRBJ2-7, with 7 positions matching TRBD1. V lost 4 bases, J lost 6 bases, and 6 bases stayed unmatched. The germline gives CDR1 SNHLY, CDR2 FYNNEI. The CDR3 runs to 13 residues. This CDR3 reads CASSGQGSGEQYF. The CDR3 nucleotides read TGTGCCAGCAGTGGACAGGGCTCGGGCGAGCAGTACTTC.

A note on this clone: This same CDR3 is encoded by further DNA sequences in the sample. V usage is TRBV9 and J usage is TRBJ2-7; D might be TRBD1 (5 bases). The CDR3 length is 14 residues. Trimming removed 0 bases at V and 1 base at J, with 8 bases between. CDR1 is SGDLS and CDR2 is YYNGEE in the germline V gene. Written as DNA, the CDR3 is TGTGCCAGCAGCGTAGCTACAGGATCCTACGAGCAGTACTTC. Translation gives CASSVATGSYEQYF.

V is TRBV16 and J is TRBJ1-5, with a possible D match to TRBD1 (5 bases). This CDR3 contains 14 residues. Germline lookup yields CDR1 KGHSY and CDR2 FQNENV. Trimming took 0 bases from V and 4 from J, leaving 7 bases between them. The CDR3 reads CASSQSGGNQPQHF. The CDR3 DNA reads TGTGCCAGCAGCCAATCGGGGGGAAATCAGCCCCAGCATTTT.

V gene TRBV14 combines with J gene TRBJ2-7, with a weak D call TRBD2 (6 bases). This CDR3 contains 16 residues. Germline V gives CDR1 SGHDN, CDR2 FVKESK. V lost 1 base and J lost 6, with 19 bases in between. The CDR3 here is CASSQANRLGLGEQYF. Written as DNA, the CDR3 is TGTGCCAGCAGCCAAGCTAACCGACTAGGTCTCGGCGAGCAGTACTTC.

J is TRBJ2-3 and V is TRBV9, with D possibly TRBD1 on 5 matching bases. Germline V gives CDR1 SGDLS, CDR2 YYNGEE. With 4 bases removed from V and 0 bases from J, the gap between germline ends came to 12 bases. The CDR3 contains 15 residues. The CDR3 is CASSLGGASTDTQYF. CDR3 coding DNA: TGTGCCAGCAGCCTGGGTGGGGCTAGCACAGATACGCAGTATTTT. Full variable domain (rest looked up from reference TRBV9 and TRBJ2-3): DSGVTQTPKHLITATGQRVTLRCSPRSGDLSVYWYQQSLDQGLQFLIQYYNGEERAKGNILERFSAQQFPDLHSELNLSSLELGDSALYFCASSLGGASTDTQYFGPGTRLTVL.

The chain uses TRBV5-1 and TRBJ1-2, with 8 bases fitting TRBD1. V trimming: 4 bases; J trimming: 4 bases; junction bases outside the gene matches: 3. CDR3 length: 13 residues. In germline, CDR1 is SGHRS, CDR2 YFSETQ. CDR3 bases: TGCGCCAGCAGCGAAACAGGGGGCTATGGCTACACCTTC. As protein: CASSETGGYGYTF.

The V gene is TRBV9, the J gene TRBJ2-1; the match to TRBD1 covers 8 bases. Germline-derived CDR1 and CDR2 are SGDLS and YYNGEE. J gave up 15 bases and V 0 bases, and 8 bases lay outside the gene matches. CDR3 length: 13 amino acids. The CDR3 loop reads CASSVGQAGGPFF. CDR3 in DNA: TGTGCCAGCAGCGTAGGTCAAGCAGGGGGCCCGTTCTTC.

The J gene is TRBJ1-1, the V gene TRBV5-1; D not resolved. Germline assignment: CDR1 SGHRS and CDR2 YFSETQ. CDR3 length: 14 amino acids. The V gene lost 2 bases and the J gene lost 4 bases, with 12 bases spanning the gap. This CDR3 is CASSFREGTTEAFF. In DNA form, the CDR3 reads TGCGCCAGCAGCTTTAGGGAGGGCACCACTGAAGCTTTCTTT.

This chain links TRBV5-1 with TRBJ1-5; 10 nucleotides agree with TRBD1. J lost 0 bases, V lost 2 bases, and 5 bases had no gene match. This CDR3 is built from 17 residues. Per the germline V gene, CDR1 is SGHRS and CDR2 is YFSETQ. The DNA of the CDR3 is TGCGCCAGCAGCTTAGGGACAGGGGTCTATAGCAATCAGCCCCAGCATTTT. Amino acids: CASSLGTGVYSNQPQHF.

The chain couples TRBV7-9 to TRBJ1-3; a possible D gene is TRBD1 (6 bases). Trimming removed 3 bases from V and 0 bases from J, with 9 bases in between. The germline V gene encodes CDR1 SEHNR and CDR2 FQNEAQ (reference sequence). There are 15 residues in the CDR3. The CDR3 reads CASSFGGASGNTIYF. The CDR3 nucleotides are TGTGCCAGCAGCTTCGGGGGGGCCTCTGGAAACACCATATATTTT.

The rearrangement joins TRBV15 to TRBJ2-1; D not resolved. This CDR3 spans 16 amino acids. The V end lost 1 base, the J end lost 0 bases, and 10 bases lay between the germline ends. The germline V gene encodes CDR1 LNHNV and CDR2 YYDKDF (reference sequence). CDR3 sequence: CATSRGSRSSYNEQFF. The CDR3, as DNA: TGTGCCACCAGCAGAGGTTCTAGGAGCTCCTACAATGAGCAGTTCTTC.

This chain uses TRBV12-1 with TRBJ1-1; the D call in the table, TRBD1, was not verified against the DNA. TRBV12-1 is listed as a pseudogene. The CDR3 extends over 16 amino acids. CDR3 amino acids: CASSRGGGRGEREAFF. For the CDR3, the DNA is TGTGCCAGCAGCCGAGGGGGTGGCAGGGGCGAGCGTGAAGCTTTCTTT.

The chain carries TRBV9 and TRBJ2-1, with 10 bases lining up with TRBD2. The CDR3 extends over 15 amino acids. J gave up 9 bases and V 0 bases, and 6 bases lay outside the gene matches. CDR1 and CDR2 (germline): SGDLS, YYNGEE. In nucleotides, the CDR3 is TGTGCCAGCAGCGTAGCGGGACTAGCGTTGGCTGAGCAGTTCTTC. Protein: CASSVAGLALAEQFF.

J is TRBJ2-2 and V is TRBV28; the match to TRBD2 covers 8 bases. CDR1 is MDHEN, CDR2 SYDVKM, per germline. This CDR3 region has 16 residues. V gave up 5 bases and J gave up 6 bases; unmatched junction bases: 11. CDR3 DNA sequence: TGTGCCAGCAGTCCTCTGAACGGGAGGGCCCCCGGGGAGCTGTTTTTT. This gives the protein CASSPLNGRAPGELFF.

The chain carries TRBV19 and TRBJ1-2; D is perhaps TRBD1 (6 bases). The germline V gene has CDR1 LNHDA and CDR2 SQIVND (reference sequence). The V end was cut by 4 bases, the J end by 3 bases, with 9 bases between. This CDR3 has 13 amino acids. CDR3 in amino acids: CASSSYRDYGYTF. CDR3 sequence (DNA): TGTGCCAGTAGTAGTTACAGGGACTATGGCTACACCTTC.

The genes are TRBV2 and TRBJ1-5, with unresolved D. The CDR3 spans 14 residues. The germline gives CDR1 SNHLY, CDR2 FYNNEI. V was trimmed by 6 bases and J by 0 bases, leaving 9 bases between them. The CDR3 region is CASRPGDSNQPQHF. The DNA for the CDR3 is TGTGCCAGCAGGCCGGGAGATAGCAATCAGCCCCAGCATTTT. Drawing the rest from reference TRBV2 and TRBJ1-5, the complete variable domain is EPEVTQTPSHQVTQMGQEVILRCVPISNHLYFYWYRQILGQKVEFLVSFYNNEISEKSEIFDDQFSVERPDGSNFTLKIRSTKLEDSAMYFCASRPGDSNQPQHFGDGTRLSIL.

The chain is built from TRBV9 and TRBJ1-4; D is perhaps TRBD1 (5 bases). The CDR3 spans 16 residues. Germline CDR1 reads SGDLS; CDR2 reads YYNGEE. Trimming stripped 0 bases from V and 7 bases from J, with 16 bases between. CDR3 DNA: TGTGCCAGCAGCGTAGAGGAGGGGCTGCTGGGTGAAAAACTGTTTTTT. Translating gives CASSVEEGLLGEKLFF.

The CDR3 spells CANCPRGQETQYF. The CDR3 coding sequence is TGTGCCAACTGTCCCAGGGGACAAGAGACCCAGTACTTC. The chain carries TRBV28 and TRBJ2-5; a possible D gene is TRBD1 (6 bases). V lost 10 bases, J lost 2 bases, and 14 bases lay in between. The CDR3 runs 13 residues. The germline V gene has CDR1 MDHEN and CDR2 SYDVKM.

The gene calls are TRBV6-5 and TRBJ2-7, with TRBD2 matching over 8 bases. This CDR3 spans 15 amino acids. Germline V lookup: CDR1 MNHEY, CDR2 SVGAGI. J was trimmed by 4 bases and V by 6 bases; bases with no gene match: 11. CDR3: CASSGLAGGLYEQYF. The CDR3, as DNA: TGTGCCAGCAGCGGACTAGCCGGGGGCCTTTACGAGCAGTACTTC.

The table lists this clone with a count of one. The chain links TRBV27 to TRBJ1-5, with 12 bases aligning to TRBD1. With V trimmed by 6 bases and J by 7 bases, 4 bases remained unmatched. Germline V CDR1 and CDR2: MNHEY, SMNVEV (reference sequence). The CDR3 sequence is 14 residues long. The CDR3 loop reads CASRGQGALQPQHF. The CDR3, as DNA: TGTGCCAGCAGGGGACAGGGGGCTTTACAGCCCCAGCATTTT.

The chain joins TRBV5-4 to TRBJ2-1; 7 bases map to TRBD1. The CDR3 is 14 amino acids. V lost 4 bases, J lost 6 bases, and 7 bases stayed unmatched. Germline V gene lookup returns CDR1 SGHNT and CDR2 YYREEE (reference sequence). CDR3 nucleotides: TGTGCCAGCAGCACCGGGACAGACCTCAATGAGCAGTTCTTC. It yields the protein CASSTGTDLNEQFF.

The J gene is TRBJ1-2, the V gene TRBV27; D remains ambiguous. Between the trimmed V and J ends, which lost 8 bases and 8 bases, there was a span of 27 bases. This CDR3 comprises 16 residues. Germline V lookup: CDR1 MNHEY, CDR2 SMNVEV (reference sequence). CDR3 DNA sequence: TGTGCCAGCTCTCCCGGGGTCTCCTATTATCTATGGGGCTACACCTTC. This sequence encodes CASSPGVSYYLWGYTF.

The V call is TRBV4-3, the J call TRBJ2-7; no definite D call. V was trimmed by 1 base and J by 0 bases, leaving 10 bases between them. Germline V lookup: CDR1 LGHNA, CDR2 YSLEER. The CDR3 has 15 amino acids. The CDR3 DNA sequence: TGCGCCAGCAGCCAAGGGCTCGCTAGCTCCTACGAGCAGTACTTC. Its protein is CASSQGLASSYEQYF.

The CDR3 spells CASMGGADTQYF. CDR3 DNA: TGTGCCAGCATGGGGGGAGCAGATACGCAGTATTTT. V is TRBV5-8 and J is TRBJ2-3; TRBD2 is a possible D gene (6 bases). The CDR3 has 12 residues. The germline CDR1 and CDR2 sequences are SGHTS and YDEGEE. V was shortened by 6 bases and J by 4 bases, with 9 bases between the two germline ends. The full variable domain, rest sourced from reference TRBV5-8 and TRBJ2-3, is EAGVTQSPTHLIKTRGQQATLRCSPISGHTSVYWYQQALGLGLQFLLWYDEGEERNRGNFPPRFSGRQFPNYSSELNVNALELEDSALYLCASMGGADTQYFGPGTRLTVL.

This chain joins TRBV5-1 and TRBJ1-5; no definite D call. Germline-derived CDR1 and CDR2 are SGHRS and YFSETQ. Trimming removed 0 bases at V and 4 bases at J, with 11 bases between. The CDR3 has 15 amino acids. The CDR3 is CASSLAGNLNQPQHF. Written as DNA, the CDR3 is TGCGCCAGCAGCTTGGCCGGGAATCTAAATCAGCCCCAGCATTTT.

The CDR3 spells CASSPEREGPPDTQYF. As DNA, the CDR3 is TGTGCCAGCAGTCCGGAGCGGGAGGGCCCGCCAGATACGCAGTATTTT. The rearrangement links TRBV27 to TRBJ2-3; 10 bases agree with TRBD2. V shed 5 bases, J shed 4 bases, and the junction held 9 bases outside the gene matches. Germline V CDR1 and CDR2: MNHEY, SMNVEV (reference sequence). The CDR3 has 16 amino acids.

This chain's CDR3 is CASSYFPGLANYGYTF. The DNA of the CDR3 is TGTGCCAGCAGTTACTTTCCCGGTTTAGCTAACTATGGCTACACCTTC. The V and J genes are TRBV6-6 and TRBJ1-2; D is undetermined. CDR3 length: 16 residues. Germline CDR1 and CDR2: MNHNY and SVGAGI (reference sequence). V dropped 1 base and J dropped 0 bases, with 12 bases sitting between them.

The chain recombines TRBV4-3 with TRBJ2-5; D possibly corresponds to TRBD1 (5 bases). V lost 1 base to trimming and J lost 5 bases, with 14 bases between them. CDR3 length: 15 amino acids. Looked up from germline, CDR1 is LGHNA and CDR2 is YSLEER. The CDR3: CASSQGQSGFETQYF. CDR3 sequence (DNA): TGCGCCAGCAGCCAAGGACAGAGTGGTTTCGAGACCCAGTACTTC.